By sample fraction, the clone carrying this T cell receptor beta chain is large (0.1 to 1%). Via MiXCR, TCRdb re-called the multiplex PCR reads, giving one row per CDR3 protein. This sample has just under 850 distinct CDR3 sequences; 24% occur once, and the top ten carry over 15%. The sorted Tregs were CD4+CD25+CD127-/low cells. The specimen sequenced was Tregs sorted from blood. The source of this sequence is a female donor with breast cancer.

DNA of the CDR3: TGTGCCAGCAGTCACAGGGGCTCGGGCTATGGCTACACCTTC. This translates into CASSHRGSGYGYTF. This chain joins TRBV12-3 or TRBV12-4 and TRBJ1-2; 7 nucleotides line up with TRBD1. V shed 5 bases and J 4 bases; nucleotides not matched to a gene: 7. The CDR3 covers 14 residues.